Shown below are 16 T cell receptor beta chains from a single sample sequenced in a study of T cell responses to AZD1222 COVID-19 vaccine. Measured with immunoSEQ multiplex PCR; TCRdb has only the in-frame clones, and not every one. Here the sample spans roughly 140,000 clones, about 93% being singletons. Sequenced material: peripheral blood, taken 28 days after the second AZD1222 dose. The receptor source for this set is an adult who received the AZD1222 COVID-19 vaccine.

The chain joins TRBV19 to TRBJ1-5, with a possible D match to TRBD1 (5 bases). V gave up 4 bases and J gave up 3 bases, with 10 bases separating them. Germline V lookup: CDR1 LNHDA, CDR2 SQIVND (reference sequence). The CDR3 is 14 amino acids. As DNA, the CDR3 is TGTGCCAGTAGTAACAGGAGGTTCAATCAGCCCCAGCATTTT. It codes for CASSNRRFNQPQHF.

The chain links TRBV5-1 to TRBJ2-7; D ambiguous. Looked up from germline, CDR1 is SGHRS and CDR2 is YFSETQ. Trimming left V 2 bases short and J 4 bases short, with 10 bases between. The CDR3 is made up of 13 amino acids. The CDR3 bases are TGCGCCAGCAGCTTTGGACGGAATTACGAGCAGTACTTC. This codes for CASSFGRNYEQYF.

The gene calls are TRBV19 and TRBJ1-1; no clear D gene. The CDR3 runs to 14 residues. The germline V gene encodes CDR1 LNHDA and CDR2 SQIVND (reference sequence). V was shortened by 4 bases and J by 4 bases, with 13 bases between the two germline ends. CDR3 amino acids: CASSTPGPTTEAFF. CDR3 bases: TGTGCCAGTAGTACGCCCGGACCCACCACTGAAGCTTTCTTT.

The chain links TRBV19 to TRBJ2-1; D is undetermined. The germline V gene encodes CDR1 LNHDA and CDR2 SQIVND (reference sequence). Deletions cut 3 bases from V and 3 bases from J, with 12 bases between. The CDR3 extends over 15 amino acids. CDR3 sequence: CASSIYITRYNEQFF. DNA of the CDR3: TGTGCCAGTAGTATCTACATAACCCGCTACAATGAGCAGTTCTTC. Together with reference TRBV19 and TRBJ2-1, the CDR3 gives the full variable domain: DGGITQSPKYLFRKEGQNVTLSCEQNLNHDAMYWYRQDPGQGLRLIYYSQIVNDFQKGDIAEGYSVSREKKESFPLTVTSAQKNPTAFYLCASSIYITRYNEQFFGPGTRLTVL.

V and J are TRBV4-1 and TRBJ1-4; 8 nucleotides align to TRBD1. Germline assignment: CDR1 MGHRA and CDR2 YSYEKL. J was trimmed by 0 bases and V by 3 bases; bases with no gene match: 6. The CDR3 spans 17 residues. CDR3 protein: CASSQAGQVATNEKLFF. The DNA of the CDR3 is TGCGCCAGCAGCCAGGCGGGACAGGTCGCAACTAATGAAAAACTGTTTTTT.

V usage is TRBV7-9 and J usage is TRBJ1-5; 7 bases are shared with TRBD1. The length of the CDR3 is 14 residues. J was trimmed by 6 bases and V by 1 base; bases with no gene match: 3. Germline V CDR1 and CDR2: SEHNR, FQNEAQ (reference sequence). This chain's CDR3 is CASSLGQGSQPQHF. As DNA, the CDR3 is TGTGCCAGCAGCTTAGGACAGGGTAGTCAGCCCCAGCATTTT.

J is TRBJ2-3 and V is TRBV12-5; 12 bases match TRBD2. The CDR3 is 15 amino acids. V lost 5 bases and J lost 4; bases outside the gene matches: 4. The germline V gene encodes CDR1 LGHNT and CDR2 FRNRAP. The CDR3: CASGASGRAPDTQYF. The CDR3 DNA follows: TGTGCTAGTGGTGCTAGCGGGAGGGCCCCAGATACGCAGTATTTT.

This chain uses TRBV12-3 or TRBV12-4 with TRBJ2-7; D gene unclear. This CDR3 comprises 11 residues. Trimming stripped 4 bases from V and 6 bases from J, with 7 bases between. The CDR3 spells CASSSNFEQYF. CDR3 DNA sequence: TGTGCCAGCAGTTCAAATTTCGAGCAGTACTTC.

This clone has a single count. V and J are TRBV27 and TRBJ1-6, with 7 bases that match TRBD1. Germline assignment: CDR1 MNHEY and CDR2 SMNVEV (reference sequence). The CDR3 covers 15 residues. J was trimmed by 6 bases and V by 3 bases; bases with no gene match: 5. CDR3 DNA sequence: TGTGCCAGCAGTTTGGCGGGACAGAGTAATTCACCCCTCCACTTT. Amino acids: CASSLAGQSNSPLHF.

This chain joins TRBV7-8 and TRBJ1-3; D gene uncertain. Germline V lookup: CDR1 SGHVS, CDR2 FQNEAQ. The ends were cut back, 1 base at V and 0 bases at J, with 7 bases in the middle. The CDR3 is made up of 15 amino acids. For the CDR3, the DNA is TGTGCCAGCAGCTTAGTAGGCAGCTCTGGAAACACCATATATTTT. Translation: CASSLVGSSGNTIYF.

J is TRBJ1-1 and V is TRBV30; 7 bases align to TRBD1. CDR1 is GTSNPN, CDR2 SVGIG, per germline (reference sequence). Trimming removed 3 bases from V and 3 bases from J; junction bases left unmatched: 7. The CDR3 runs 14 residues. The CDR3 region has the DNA TGTGCCTGGAGAGACAGGGCAGCTTACACTGAAGCTTTCTTT. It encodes CAWRDRAAYTEAFF.

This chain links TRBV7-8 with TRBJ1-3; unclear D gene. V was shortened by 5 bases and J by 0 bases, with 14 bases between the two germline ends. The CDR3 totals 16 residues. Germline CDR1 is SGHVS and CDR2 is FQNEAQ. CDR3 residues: CASSQGDHSSGNTIYF. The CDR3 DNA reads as TGTGCCAGCAGCCAAGGCGACCATAGCTCTGGAAACACCATATATTTT.

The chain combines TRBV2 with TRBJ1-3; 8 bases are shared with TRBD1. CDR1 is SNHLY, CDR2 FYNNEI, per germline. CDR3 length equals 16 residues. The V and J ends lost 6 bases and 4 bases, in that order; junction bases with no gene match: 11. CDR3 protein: CASRPAQGARGNTIYF. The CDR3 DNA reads TGTGCCAGCAGGCCAGCCCAGGGGGCAAGGGGAAACACCATATATTTT.

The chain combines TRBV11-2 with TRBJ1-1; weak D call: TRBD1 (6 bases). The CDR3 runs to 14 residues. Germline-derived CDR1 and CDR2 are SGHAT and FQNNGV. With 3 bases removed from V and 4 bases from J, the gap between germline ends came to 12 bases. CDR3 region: CASSLTGTGTEAFF. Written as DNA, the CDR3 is TGTGCCAGCAGCTTGACAGGTACGGGCACTGAAGCTTTCTTT. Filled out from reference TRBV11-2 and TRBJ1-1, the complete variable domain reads EAGVAQSPRYKIIEKRQSVAFWCNPISGHATLYWYQQILGQGPKLLIQFQNNGVVDDSQLPKDRFSAERLKGVDSTLKIQPAKLEDSAVYLCASSLTGTGTEAFFGQGTRLTVV.

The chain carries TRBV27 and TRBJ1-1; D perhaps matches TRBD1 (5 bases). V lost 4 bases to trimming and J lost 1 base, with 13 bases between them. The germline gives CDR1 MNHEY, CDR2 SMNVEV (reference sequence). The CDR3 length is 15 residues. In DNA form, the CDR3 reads TGTGCCAGCAGTTCGCCGGGAGGGGAGAACACTGAAGCTTTCTTT. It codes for CASSSPGGENTEAFF.

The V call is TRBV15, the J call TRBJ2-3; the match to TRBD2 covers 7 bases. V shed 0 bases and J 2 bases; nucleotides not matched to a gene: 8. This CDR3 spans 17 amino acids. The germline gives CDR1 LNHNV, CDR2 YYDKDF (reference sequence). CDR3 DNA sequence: TGTGCCACCAGCAGAGATCTGGGACTACAACTCACAGATACGCAGTATTTT. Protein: CATSRDLGLQLTDTQYF.